This TCR beta chain was identified in a study of chemoradiotherapy in HPV16-positive cancers. At the level of the study: Candidate HPV-specific clones and shared TCR motifs came from a couple of HPV16-positive patients.

Deletions cut 0 bases from V and 10 bases from J, with 13 bases between. This CDR3 has 13 residues. Germline assignment: CDR1 SGHRS and CDR2 YFSETQ. Notes on the study in general: Non-HPV-specific T cells did not expand in tumors during treatment, whereas candidate HPV-specific clones and E7-related motifs did. HPV-responsive T-cell expansion during chemoradiotherapy was linked to improved recurrence-free survival in HPV16-positive patients.

This clone was detected once. Its antigen is unidentified. Libraries were prepared by immunoSEQ multiplex PCR; TCRdb keeps only in-frame clonotypes and omits some of them. The sample lists about 7,900 clones; approximately 80% were seen once. Over chemoradiotherapy, repertoires were sampled more than once. The clonotype comes from a human donor with HPV-associated anogenital cancer. Collection took place from a patient who underwent chemoradiotherapy. The chain joins TRBV5-1 to TRBJ1-2; D is ambiguous. The CDR3, as DNA: TGCGCCAGCAGCTTGGAGGCAGTCCCCGACTACACCTTC. It codes for CASSLEAVPDYTF. The full variable domain, rest sourced from reference TRBV5-1 and TRBJ1-2, is KAGVTQTPRYLIKTRGQQVTLSCSPISGHRSVSWYQQTPGQGLQFLFEYFSETQRNKGNFPGRFSGRQFSNSRSEMNVSTLELGDSALYLCASSLEAVPDYTFGSGTRLTVV.